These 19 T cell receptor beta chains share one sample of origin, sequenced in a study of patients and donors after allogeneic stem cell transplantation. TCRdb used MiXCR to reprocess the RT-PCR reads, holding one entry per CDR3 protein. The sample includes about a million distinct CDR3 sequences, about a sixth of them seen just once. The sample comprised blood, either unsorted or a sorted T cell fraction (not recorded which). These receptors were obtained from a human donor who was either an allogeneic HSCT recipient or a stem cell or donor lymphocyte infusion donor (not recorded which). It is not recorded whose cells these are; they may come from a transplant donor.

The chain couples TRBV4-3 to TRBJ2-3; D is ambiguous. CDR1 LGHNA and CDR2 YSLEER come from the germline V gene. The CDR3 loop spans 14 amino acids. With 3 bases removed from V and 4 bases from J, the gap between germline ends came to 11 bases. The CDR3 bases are TGCGCCAGCAGCCAGACCAGTACCTCAGATACGCAGTATTTT. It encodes CASSQTSTSDTQYF.

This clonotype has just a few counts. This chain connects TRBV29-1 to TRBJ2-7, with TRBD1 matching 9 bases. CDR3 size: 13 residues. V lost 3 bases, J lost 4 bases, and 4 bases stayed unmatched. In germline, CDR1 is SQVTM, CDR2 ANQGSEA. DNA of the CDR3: TGCAGCGTTGAGAGACAGGGGGATTACGAGCAGTACTTC. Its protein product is CSVERQGDYEQYF.

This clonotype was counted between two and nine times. CDR3 DNA: TGTGCCACCAGCCTTGGGGACATTATCTCCTACGAGCAGTACTTC. Translating gives CATSLGDIISYEQYF. V is TRBV24-1 and J is TRBJ2-7; a weak D match, TRBD1 (6 bases). V gave up 7 bases and J gave up 0 bases, with 15 bases separating them. This CDR3 spans 15 amino acids. Germline-derived CDR1 and CDR2 are KGHDR and SFDVKD.

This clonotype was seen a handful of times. The CDR3 protein is CASSFFRADTDTQYF. The DNA of the CDR3 is TGTGCCAGCAGCTTTTTCAGGGCAGACACAGATACGCAGTATTTT. The rearrangement uses TRBV5-5 and TRBJ2-3; maybe TRBD1 (5 bases). The CDR3 loop spans 15 amino acids. Germline values: CDR1 SGHKS, CDR2 YYEKEE (reference sequence). Trimming took off 2 bases at V and 2 bases at J, with 12 bases between the two ends.

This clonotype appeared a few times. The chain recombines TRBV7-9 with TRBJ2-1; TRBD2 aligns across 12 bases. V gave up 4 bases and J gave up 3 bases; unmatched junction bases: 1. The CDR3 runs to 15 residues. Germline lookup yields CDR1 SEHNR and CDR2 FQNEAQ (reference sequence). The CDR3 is CASSWTSGDYNEQFF. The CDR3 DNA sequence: TGTGCCAGCAGCTGGACTAGCGGGGACTACAATGAGCAGTTCTTC.

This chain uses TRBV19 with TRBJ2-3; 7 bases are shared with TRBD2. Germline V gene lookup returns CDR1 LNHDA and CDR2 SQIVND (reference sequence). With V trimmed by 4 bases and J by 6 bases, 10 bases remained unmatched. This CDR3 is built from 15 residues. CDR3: CASSTTRLARDTQYF. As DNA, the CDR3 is TGTGCCAGTAGTACCACCAGACTAGCACGGGATACGCAGTATTTT.

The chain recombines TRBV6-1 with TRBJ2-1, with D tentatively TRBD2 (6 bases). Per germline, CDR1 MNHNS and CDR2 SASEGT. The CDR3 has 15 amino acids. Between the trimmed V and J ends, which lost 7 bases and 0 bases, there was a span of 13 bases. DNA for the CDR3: TGTGCCAGCATGGGGCGGGGTAGCTCCTACAATGAGCAGTTCTTC. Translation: CASMGRGSSYNEQFF.

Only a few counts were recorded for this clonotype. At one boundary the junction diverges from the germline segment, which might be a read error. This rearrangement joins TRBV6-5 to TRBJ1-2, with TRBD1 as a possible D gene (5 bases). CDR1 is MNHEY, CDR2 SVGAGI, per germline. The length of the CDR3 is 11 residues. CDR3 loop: CASSQGLGYTF. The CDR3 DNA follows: TGTGCCAGCAGCCAGGGTCTCGGCTACACTTTC.

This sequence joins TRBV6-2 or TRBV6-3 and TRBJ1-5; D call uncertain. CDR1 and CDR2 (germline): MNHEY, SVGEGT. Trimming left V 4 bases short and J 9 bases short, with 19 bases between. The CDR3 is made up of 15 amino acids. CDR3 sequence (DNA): TGTGCCAGCAGTTCGTCGAGGTATAGAAACTGGCCCCAGCATTTT. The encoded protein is CASSSSRYRNWPQHF.

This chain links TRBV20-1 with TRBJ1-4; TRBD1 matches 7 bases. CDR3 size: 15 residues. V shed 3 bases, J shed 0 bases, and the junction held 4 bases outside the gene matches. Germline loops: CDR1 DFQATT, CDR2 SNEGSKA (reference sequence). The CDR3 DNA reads TGCAGTGCTAGTTCTACAGGGGCAACTAATGAAAAACTGTTTTTT. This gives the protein CSASSTGATNEKLFF.

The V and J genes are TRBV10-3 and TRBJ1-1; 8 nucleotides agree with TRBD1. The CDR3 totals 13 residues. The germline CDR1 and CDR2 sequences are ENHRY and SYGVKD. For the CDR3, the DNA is TGTGCGCCTCGGACAGGGTTGGACACTGAAGCTTTCTTT. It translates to CAPRTGLDTEAFF.

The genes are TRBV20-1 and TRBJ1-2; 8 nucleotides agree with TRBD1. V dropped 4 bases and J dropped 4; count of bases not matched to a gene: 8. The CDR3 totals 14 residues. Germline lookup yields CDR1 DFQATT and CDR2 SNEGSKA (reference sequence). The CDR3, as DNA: TGCAGTGCTAAGCCGACAGGGGCCCTCTATGGCTACACCTTC. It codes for CSAKPTGALYGYTF.

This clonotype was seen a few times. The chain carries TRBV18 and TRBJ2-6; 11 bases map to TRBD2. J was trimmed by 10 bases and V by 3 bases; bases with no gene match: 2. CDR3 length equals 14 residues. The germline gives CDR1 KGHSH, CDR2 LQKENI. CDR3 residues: CASSPRTSGNVLTF. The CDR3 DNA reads TGTGCCAGCTCACCTAGGACTAGCGGGAACGTCCTGACTTTC.

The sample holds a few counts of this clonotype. The CDR3: CSARDRTGAHEQYF. CDR3 sequence (DNA): TGCAGTGCTAGAGACAGGACAGGGGCCCACGAGCAGTACTTC. V and J are TRBV20-1 and TRBJ2-7; 9 nucleotides match TRBD1. CDR3 length: 14 residues. Germline V gene sequence: CDR1 DFQATT, CDR2 SNEGSKA (reference sequence). Losses at the gene ends were 0 bases for V and 5 bases for J; bases not matched to a gene: 5.

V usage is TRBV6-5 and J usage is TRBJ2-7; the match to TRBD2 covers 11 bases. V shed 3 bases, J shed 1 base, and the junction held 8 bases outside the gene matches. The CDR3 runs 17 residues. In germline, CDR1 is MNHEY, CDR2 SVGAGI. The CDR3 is CASSYSPTSGRSYEQYF. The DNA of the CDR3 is TGTGCCAGCAGTTATTCTCCTACTAGCGGGAGATCCTACGAGCAGTACTTC.

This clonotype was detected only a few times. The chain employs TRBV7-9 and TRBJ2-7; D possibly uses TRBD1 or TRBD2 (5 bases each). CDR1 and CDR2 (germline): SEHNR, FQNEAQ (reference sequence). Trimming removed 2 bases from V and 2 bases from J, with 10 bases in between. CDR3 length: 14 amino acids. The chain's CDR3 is CASSLPGAPYEQYF. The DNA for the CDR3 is TGTGCCAGCAGCTTACCCGGGGCCCCCTACGAGCAGTACTTC.

The CDR3: CASSDRLGTYEQYF. CDR3 nucleotide sequence: TGTGCCAGCAGTGACCGACTAGGTACCTACGAGCAGTACTTC. This rearrangement joins TRBV25-1 to TRBJ2-7; D possibly corresponds to TRBD2 (6 bases). Germline CDR1 and CDR2: MGHDK and SYGVNS. V was cut by 3 bases and J by 2 bases, with 11 bases left in between. CDR3 length equals 14 residues.

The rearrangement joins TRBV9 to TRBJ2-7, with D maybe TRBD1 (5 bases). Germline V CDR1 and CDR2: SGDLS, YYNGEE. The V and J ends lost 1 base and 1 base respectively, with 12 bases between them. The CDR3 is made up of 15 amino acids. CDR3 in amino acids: CASSVFDRFSYEQYF. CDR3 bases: TGTGCCAGCAGCGTATTCGACAGATTTTCCTACGAGCAGTACTTC.

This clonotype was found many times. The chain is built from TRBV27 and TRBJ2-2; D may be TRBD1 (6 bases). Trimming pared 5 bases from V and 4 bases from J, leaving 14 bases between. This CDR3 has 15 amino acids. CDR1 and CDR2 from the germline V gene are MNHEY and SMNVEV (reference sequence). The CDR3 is CASSPGHLFTGELFF. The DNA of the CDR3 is TGTGCCAGCAGTCCGGGACACCTCTTCACCGGGGAGCTGTTTTTT.